What follows are 16 T cell receptor beta chains derived from one specimen sequenced in a study of metastatic and nonmetastatic thyroid tumors. TCRdb recomputed clones from the PCR reads via MiXCR. The data show tens of thousands of clones, with 20% to 25% seen just once and about a sixth held by the top ten. Prior to thyroid surgery, none of the patients had received any treatment. Specimen: blood. These receptor sequences come from a female donor with papillary thyroid cancer or a benign thyroid nodule (not recorded which). Some clones in this sample may be carry-over from other donors' samples.

This clone was found a few times. The rearrangement uses TRBV10-3 and TRBJ1-2; D not resolved. Germline CDR1 ENHRY, CDR2 SYGVKD. The CDR3 extends over 16 amino acids. V lost 7 bases and J 5 bases, leaving 23 bases between the germline ends. CDR3 protein: CAITPGSLESVYGYTF. CDR3 DNA sequence: TGTGCCATCACCCCGGGCAGTCTCGAGAGTGTATATGGCTACACCTTC.

This clone was found many times. Other DNA sequences in the sample encode the same CDR3. The V and J genes are TRBV5-5 and TRBJ2-5; 13 positions agree with TRBD2. The ends lost 4 bases at V and 3 bases at J; junction bases unmatched: 6. The CDR3 has 16 residues. Per germline, CDR1 SGHKS and CDR2 YYEKEE (reference sequence). The CDR3 reads CASSGAGTSGEETQYF. CDR3 sequence (DNA): TGTGCCAGCAGCGGAGCCGGGACTAGCGGGGAAGAGACCCAGTACTTC.

In its sample, this clone was seen many times. The rearrangement joins TRBV10-3 to TRBJ1-2, with D tentatively TRBD1 (6 bases). The length of the CDR3 is 13 residues. The V and J ends lost 2 bases and 8 bases respectively, with 12 bases between them. CDR1 ENHRY and CDR2 SYGVKD come from the germline V gene. This CDR3 is CAISEEQGRGYTF. DNA for the CDR3: TGTGCCATCAGTGAGGAACAGGGACGGGGCTACACCTTC.

This clone was seen at least ten times. The chain uses TRBV19 and TRBJ1-5; D gene unclear. CDR1 is LNHDA, CDR2 SQIVND, per germline (reference sequence). The CDR3 consists of 15 residues. V lost 1 base and J 7 bases, leaving 14 bases between the germline ends. This CDR3 is CASSIAGFRNQPQHF. The CDR3 nucleotides are TGTGCCAGTAGTATAGCGGGGTTTAGGAACCAGCCCCAGCATTTT.

Regarding this clone: This clone may be a read error of a much larger clone one base away. V and J are TRBV7-7 and TRBJ2-3; weak D call: TRBD1 (6 bases). This CDR3 contains 14 residues. Germline lookup yields CDR1 SSHAT and CDR2 FNYEAQ (reference sequence). In DNA, the CDR3 is TGTGCTAGCAGCTTCCAGGGGTGGGCAGATACGCAGTATTTT. This sequence encodes CASSFQGWADTQYF.

This clone is classed as medium-sized (0.01 to 0.1%). CDR3 nucleotides: TGTGCCAGCATTCCCACCGGGACAGGGTCCGCCGAGCAGTACTTC. Its protein product is CASIPTGTGSAEQYF. This sequence joins TRBV6-1 and TRBJ2-7, with TRBD1 matching 9 bases. The CDR3 runs 15 residues. Germline V gene sequence: CDR1 MNHNS, CDR2 SASEGT. J was trimmed by 6 bases and V by 7 bases; bases with no gene match: 13.

This clone was counted only a few times. A clone one base away is much larger, so this may be a read error. Other DNA sequences from this sample encode an identical CDR3 as well. The V and J genes are TRBV4-1 and TRBJ2-1; 10 bases line up with TRBD1. Unmatched junction bases numbered 7, after V lost 3 bases and J lost 8 bases. CDR1 MGHRA and CDR2 YSYEKL come from the germline V gene. The CDR3 extends over 15 amino acids. The CDR3 is CASSQAPGQGYEQFF. The CDR3, as DNA: TGCGCCAGCAGCCAGGCGCCGGGACAGGGGTATGAGCAGTTCTTC.

CDR3 nucleotides: TGTGCCAGTTGCCCCGAGGGGCCGGGGGCCAACGTCCTGACTTTC. Its protein is CASCPEGPGANVLTF. V and J are TRBV9 and TRBJ2-6; tentatively, D is TRBD1 or TRBD2 (5 bases each). Germline V gene lookup returns CDR1 SGDLS and CDR2 YYNGEE. Trimming took 8 bases from V and 4 from J, leaving 16 bases between them. The CDR3 contains 15 residues. The full variable domain, its missing parts supplied by reference TRBV9 and TRBJ2-6, is DSGVTQTPKHLITATGQRVTLRCSPRSGDLSVYWYQQSLDQGLQFLIQYYNGEERAKGNILERFSAQQFPDLHSELNLSSLELGDSALYFCASCPEGPGANVLTFGAGSRLTVL.

Details on this clone: A read error may be the cause here, since a much bigger clone is one base away. This chain joins TRBV20-1 and TRBJ2-1, with D perhaps TRBD2 (5 bases). The length of the CDR3 is 14 residues. Germline V gene sequence: CDR1 DFQATT, CDR2 SNEGSKA (reference sequence). CDR3 DNA: TGCAGTGCGACCGGGATCCTTCCCTACAATGATCAGTTCTTC. Translating it yields CSATGILPYNDQFF.

This clone was seen a few times. The rearrangement links TRBV27 to TRBJ2-3, with no clear D. In germline, CDR1 is MNHEY, CDR2 SMNVEV (reference sequence). The length of the CDR3 is 15 residues. The germline V and J ends were trimmed by 8 bases and 1 base, with 16 bases remaining between them. The CDR3 nucleotides are TGTGCCAGCGCCCCTCGAGCGACGGGCACAGATACGCAGTATTTT. It codes for CASAPRATGTDTQYF.

This clone was recorded many times. The chain links TRBV10-3 to TRBJ2-3; 9 bases agree with TRBD2. This CDR3 contains 13 residues. Germline V gene sequence: CDR1 ENHRY, CDR2 SYGVKD. V lost 7 bases, J lost 6 bases, and 5 bases stayed unmatched. The CDR3 coding sequence is TGTGCCATCAATCAGCGGGAGGTTGATACGCAGTATTTT. It yields the protein CAINQREVDTQYF.

This clone was counted at least ten times. The rearrangement uses TRBV20-1 and TRBJ2-3; a weak D match, TRBD2 (5 bases). The CDR3 has 12 residues. Trimming shortened V by 1 base and J by 4 bases, and 6 bases separated the two germline ends. Germline CDR1 reads DFQATT; CDR2 reads SNEGSKA (reference sequence). The CDR3 spells CSARGTSDTQYF. The CDR3 DNA reads as TGCAGTGCTAGAGGGACTTCAGATACGCAGTATTTT.

Many counts were recorded for this clone. The chain is built from TRBV30 and TRBJ1-5; D not resolved. Germline loops: CDR1 GTSNPN, CDR2 SVGIG (reference sequence). This CDR3 is built from 14 residues. V was clipped by 3 bases and J by 0 bases, with 9 bases between them. Here the CDR3 DNA reads TGTGCCTGGAGGGGGAGCAGTAGCAATCAGCCCCAGCATTTT. Translation: CAWRGSSSNQPQHF. The full variable domain, its missing parts supplied by reference TRBV30 and TRBJ1-5, is SQTIHQWPATLVQPVGSPLSLECTVEGTSNPNLYWYRQAAGRGLQLLFYSVGIGQISSEVPQNLSASRPQDRQFILSSKKLLLSDSGFYLCAWRGSSSNQPQHFGDGTRLSIL.

The chain joins TRBV6-2 or TRBV6-3 to TRBJ1-5, with a weak D call TRBD1 (5 bases). Trimming stripped 1 base from V and 1 base from J, with 8 bases between. The CDR3 runs to 15 residues. Per germline, CDR1 MNHEY and CDR2 SVGEGT. The CDR3 is CASSYFQGSNQPQHF. The CDR3 nucleotides are TGTGCCAGCAGTTACTTTCAGGGAAGCAATCAGCCCCAGCATTTT.

The table lists this clone with many counts. The V and J genes are TRBV30 and TRBJ2-7; possible D gene TRBD1, 5 bases. The CDR3 is 14 residues long. Germline CDR1 is GTSNPN and CDR2 is SVGIG (reference sequence). Between the trimmed V and J ends, which lost 2 bases and 3 bases, there was a span of 14 bases. CDR3 region: CAWSPSGNLYEQYF. The DNA for the CDR3 is TGTGCCTGGAGTCCTTCAGGGAACCTCTACGAGCAGTACTTC. Drawing the rest from reference TRBV30 and TRBJ2-7, the complete variable domain is SQTIHQWPATLVQPVGSPLSLECTVEGTSNPNLYWYRQAAGRGLQLLFYSVGIGQISSEVPQNLSASRPQDRQFILSSKKLLLSDSGFYLCAWSPSGNLYEQYFGPGTRLTVT.

There are many counts of this clone. The chain recombines TRBV12-3 or TRBV12-4 with TRBJ1-1, with 8 nucleotides matching TRBD1. This CDR3 region has 14 residues. The V segment lost 6 bases and the J segment 0 bases; nucleotides outside the gene matches: 3. As DNA, the CDR3 is TGTGCCAGCAGGACGACAGGGGTGAACACTGAAGCTTTCTTT. Translation gives CASRTTGVNTEAFF.